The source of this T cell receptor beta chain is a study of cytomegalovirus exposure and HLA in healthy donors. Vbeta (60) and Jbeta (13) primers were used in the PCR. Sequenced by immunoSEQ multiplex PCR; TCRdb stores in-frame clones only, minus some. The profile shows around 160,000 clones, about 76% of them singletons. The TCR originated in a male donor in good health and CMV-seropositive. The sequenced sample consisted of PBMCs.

CDR3 protein: CASSWLGGSTEAFF. The DNA for the CDR3 is TGTGCCAGCAGCTGGTTGGGGGGGAGCACTGAAGCTTTCTTT. The V call is TRBV5-4, the J call TRBJ1-1, with D possibly TRBD1 on 5 matching bases. Germline CDR1 SGHNT, CDR2 YYREEE (reference sequence). CDR3 length: 14 amino acids. V lost 3 bases and J 4 bases, leaving 13 bases between the germline ends.